The clone carrying this T cell receptor (beta chain) was found a few times. As yet, its antigen is unknown. These data belong to a study of T cell responses to AZD1222 COVID-19 vaccine. Study results and limitations: Donor demographics were predominantly white British with a female majority; clonal diversity may be underestimated.

Germline CDR1 reads MNHEY; CDR2 reads SVGAGI. The V and J ends lost 6 bases and 7 bases respectively, with 16 bases between them. The CDR3 runs 14 residues. Assay used: immunoSEQ multiplex PCR; TCRdb lists only in-frame clones, some missing. The table records approximately 150,000 clones, roughly 88% of them present only once. The source was peripheral blood, collected 28 days after the second AZD1222 dose. This sequence was found in an adult who received the AZD1222 COVID-19 vaccine. V and J are TRBV6-5 and TRBJ1-5; tentatively, D is TRBD1 (6 bases). The CDR3 nucleotides read TGTGCCAGCAGCATACAGGGTTCAAGACAGCCCCAGCATTTT. This sequence encodes CASSIQGSRQPQHF.